The 10 T cell receptor beta chains reported below all come from one sample, sequenced in a study of CXCR3 chemokines and chemotherapy response in bladder cancer. Each CDR3 protein gets one entry after TCRdb re-called the PCR reads with MiXCR. The sample records more than 3,000 distinct CDR3 sequences, around 17% being singletons. This sample was obtained from a patient whose treatment included neoadjuvant chemotherapy. These receptors were collected from a human donor with bladder cancer that did not respond to neoadjuvant chemotherapy.

This clonotype has ten or more counts. The chain recombines TRBV18 with TRBJ2-5; D unclear. The V end was cut by 0 bases, the J end by 5 bases, with 4 bases between. The CDR3 length is 12 residues. Germline V gives CDR1 KGHSH, CDR2 LQKENI. The CDR3 spells CASSPPGETQYF. The CDR3, as DNA: TGTGCCAGCTCACCACCGGGGGAGACCCAGTACTTC. Filled out from reference TRBV18 and TRBJ2-5, the complete variable domain reads NAGVMQNPRHLVRRRGQEARLRCSPMKGHSHVYWYRQLPEEGLKFMVYLQKENIIDESGMPKERFSAEFPKEGPSILRIQQVVRGDSAAYFCASSPPGETQYFGPGTRLLVL.

This clonotype was recorded a few times. The chain has TRBV2 and TRBJ2-4, with D possibly TRBD1 on 7 matching bases. The CDR3 loop spans 16 amino acids. Germline V lookup: CDR1 SNHLY, CDR2 FYNNEI. V was pared by 3 bases and J by 0 bases, with 12 bases between. CDR3 in amino acids: CASSDPQGGAKNIQYF. CDR3 DNA sequence: TGTGCCAGCAGTGACCCCCAGGGGGGAGCCAAAAACATTCAGTACTTC.

This clonotype has ten or more counts. The J gene is TRBJ1-4, the V gene TRBV15; perhaps TRBD1 as D (6 bases). V was shortened by 5 bases and J by 6 bases, with 28 bases between the two germline ends. The CDR3 loop spans 19 amino acids. From germline, CDR1 is LNHNV and CDR2 YYDKDF (reference sequence). In nucleotides, the CDR3 is TGTGCCACCAGCTCAGGAGGCGGGACAAGGGTTATAAGAGATGAAAAACTGTTTTTT. Protein: CATSSGGGTRVIRDEKLFF.

Ten or more counts support this clonotype. This rearrangement joins TRBV28 to TRBJ1-4; TRBD1 might be the D (5 bases). V was shortened by 7 bases and J by 8 bases, with 20 bases between the two germline ends. In germline, CDR1 is MDHEN, CDR2 SYDVKM. The CDR3 is made up of 15 amino acids. The CDR3: CASTPWGGDGEKLFF. Written as DNA, the CDR3 is TGTGCCAGCACCCCATGGGGGGGGGATGGGGAAAAACTGTTTTTT.

This clonotype rates as medium-sized. The rearrangement uses TRBV5-6 and TRBJ2-5; 7 nucleotides line up with TRBD2. V dropped 0 bases and J dropped 2; count of bases not matched to a gene: 4. The CDR3 extends over 15 amino acids. CDR1 is SGHDT, CDR2 YYEEEE, per germline. The CDR3 DNA reads TGTGCCAGCAGCTTGGCGGGGAGGGGTCAAGAGACCCAGTACTTC. Translation gives CASSLAGRGQETQYF.

In this sample, this clonotype is medium-sized. The V and J genes are TRBV6-1 and TRBJ2-5; no definite D call. CDR1 MNHNS and CDR2 SASEGT come from the germline V gene. The CDR3 runs to 11 residues. The V end lost 4 bases, the J end lost 5 bases, and 5 bases lay between the germline ends. CDR3 residues: CASSAEETQYF. The CDR3 bases are TGTGCCAGCAGTGCTGAGGAGACCCAGTACTTC.

This clonotype was detected once. This probably arose from a read error, given a far larger clone one base away. The chain combines TRBV7-9 with TRBJ2-7; D is unclear. CDR1 SEHNR and CDR2 FQNEAQ come from the germline V gene (reference sequence). This CDR3 is 15 amino acids long. CDR3: CASSPSVGNTYEKYF. In nucleotides, the CDR3 is TGTGCCAGCAGCCCGTCGGTAGGGAATACCTACGAGAAGTACTTC.

This clonotype showed up many times. The CDR3 DNA reads as TGTGCCAGCAGCTCCCCCGGGACAGGGGTTTGGGCTTTCTTT. As protein: CASSSPGTGVWAFF. The chain uses TRBV7-9 and TRBJ1-1; TRBD1 aligns across 10 bases. The CDR3 extends over 14 amino acids. J was trimmed by 11 bases and V by 4 bases; bases with no gene match: 10. Per the germline V gene, CDR1 is SEHNR and CDR2 is FQNEAQ (reference sequence).

Ten or more counts support this clonotype. The chain links TRBV7-9 to TRBJ1-1; 7 nucleotides line up with TRBD1. Germline CDR1 is SEHNR and CDR2 is FQNEAQ (reference sequence). The CDR3 covers 14 residues. Trimming cost V 7 bases and J 2 bases; bases outside gene matches: 7. The CDR3 nucleotides read TGTGCCAGCAACTTGGGGGACAGAAACACTGAAGCTTTCTTT. It encodes CASNLGDRNTEAFF.

Details on this clonotype: A junction boundary mismatches the germline segment, possibly from a read error. The chain carries TRBV5-4 and TRBJ2-3; possible D gene TRBD2, 6 bases. CDR3 size: 14 residues. The germline gives CDR1 SGHNT, CDR2 YYREEE (reference sequence). CDR3 sequence reads: CASSAGRYTYTQYF. The CDR3 bases are TGTGCCAGCAGCGCGGGGCGGTACACATATACGCAGTATTTT.